Listed below are T cell receptor beta chains from one sample, sequenced in a study of blood T cell repertoires in COVID-19. TCRdb keeps only in-frame clones here, not all; method: immunoSEQ multiplex PCR. This sample has about 88,000 clones, with approximately 87% found just once. Material for sequencing was peripheral blood. These receptors were obtained from a human donor in a cohort sampled during active COVID-19. Each CDR3 is given without its conserved first and last residue.

>TRBJ1-5|TRBV15
ATSSFRGQPQH
>TRBJ2-3|TRBV5-6
ASSLGATDTQY
>TRBJ2-1|TRBV20-1
SASKGLAPDYNEQF
>TRBJ1-4|TRBV29-1
SVLQSPNEKLF
>TRBJ2-5|TRBV2
ASGLGRQETQY
>TRBJ2-1|TRBV12-3/TRBV12-4
ASTRQGNEQF
>TRBJ2-1|TRBV27
ASRDGQGINEQF
>TRBJ2-7|TRBV4-2
ASSQDKLPSSSYEQY
>TRBJ2-7|TRBV27
ASSSNYRDSYYEQY
>TRBJ2-7|TRBV6-4
ASSDPGTDESYEQY
>TRBJ1-2|TRBV28
ASTPGGRGYGYT
>TRBJ1-2|TRBV5-1
ASSLDPTVLGYT
>TRBJ2-7|TRBV29-1
SASSTSSYEQY
>TRBJ2-2|TRBV3-1/TRBV3-2
ASSAGLAGYTGELF
>TRBJ2-2|TRBV7-9
ASSKLGQGGTGELF
>TRBJ1-3|TRBV29-1
SVRLQDSGNTIY
>TRBJ2-1|TRBV5-3
ARSLMRAGSYNEQF
>TRBJ1-2|TRBV6-1
ASSVPGQGAISNGYT
>TRBJ1-1|TRBV7-2
ASSLVSGFTEAF
>TRBJ1-6|TRBV7-6
ASSLGRASPLH